A single sample gave rise to the 17 T cell receptor beta chains below, sequenced in a study of control samples from healthy donors and cancer patients. Assay used: immunoSEQ multiplex PCR; TCRdb lists only in-frame clones, some missing. In the table there are around 150,000 clones, roughly 90% of which are singletons. What was sequenced was blood. These receptors all stem from a man between 25 and 39 years old in good health.

The chain employs TRBV5-6 and TRBJ2-1; D is possibly TRBD2 (6 bases). This CDR3 contains 14 residues. The V gene's germline CDR1 is SGHDT and CDR2 YYEEEE. The V end lost 3 bases, the J end lost 6 bases, and 13 bases lay between the germline ends. The CDR3, as DNA: TGTGCCAGCAGCTCTCGACTAGGACGCAATGAGCAGTTCTTC. Translated, it gives CASSSRLGRNEQFF.

This sequence joins TRBV6-5 and TRBJ1-4, with no clear D. From germline, CDR1 is MNHEY and CDR2 SVGAGI. Trimming stripped 6 bases from V and 4 bases from J, with 9 bases between. The CDR3 contains 13 residues. The CDR3 region is CASRLDGNEKLFF. CDR3 nucleotide sequence: TGTGCCAGCAGACTTGACGGTAATGAAAAACTGTTTTTT.

This rearrangement joins TRBV7-9 to TRBJ1-1; no firm D call. CDR3 length equals 14 residues. CDR1 SEHNR and CDR2 FQNEAQ come from the germline V gene (reference sequence). The V gene lost 2 bases and the J gene lost 3 bases, with 10 bases spanning the gap. The CDR3 nucleotides read TGTGCCAGCAGCTTAAACCTCCGCGACACTGAAGCTTTCTTT. Translation gives CASSLNLRDTEAFF.

V and J are TRBV6-6 and TRBJ1-1; 9 bases line up with TRBD1. The germline gives CDR1 MNHNY, CDR2 SVGAGI (reference sequence). The trim removed 2 bases at V and 1 base at J, leaving 5 bases unmatched. This CDR3 comprises 16 residues. CDR3 bases: TGTGCCAGCAGTTACCCGGACAGGGGATCGAACACTGAAGCTTTCTTT. It translates to CASSYPDRGSNTEAFF.

The genes are TRBV11-3 and TRBJ2-5, with 7 bases that match TRBD1. The CDR3 is made up of 14 amino acids. The V segment lost 5 bases and the J segment 6 bases; nucleotides outside the gene matches: 9. Germline V CDR1 and CDR2: SGHNT, YENEEA. The CDR3 sequence: CASSPRGIWKTQYF. DNA for the CDR3: TGTGCCAGCAGCCCCAGGGGGATTTGGAAGACCCAGTACTTC.

In this sample, this clone turned up once. The J gene is TRBJ2-3, the V gene TRBV6-5; D call uncertain. Germline V lookup: CDR1 MNHEY, CDR2 SVGAGI. The CDR3 has 14 residues. V was pared by 1 base and J by 5 bases, with 10 bases between. CDR3 amino acids: CASSYYPVGDTQYF. The CDR3 DNA reads TGTGCCAGCAGTTACTATCCTGTCGGAGATACGCAGTATTTT.

This chain links TRBV27 with TRBJ2-1, with D maybe TRBD2 (7 bases). The ends were cut back, 8 bases at V and 7 bases at J, with 18 bases in the middle. Germline-derived CDR1 and CDR2 are MNHEY and SMNVEV (reference sequence). The length of the CDR3 is 14 residues. The CDR3, as DNA: TGTGCCAGCGGATCCGGGGGAGGGGGAAATGAGCAGTTCTTC. Amino acid sequence: CASGSGGGGNEQFF.

The chain recombines TRBV11-2 with TRBJ2-7; D is undetermined. The CDR3 has 13 residues. CDR1 SGHAT and CDR2 FQNNGV come from the germline V gene. V was pared by 1 base and J by 4 bases, with 8 bases between. CDR3 region: CASSLVVGYEQYF. The DNA for the CDR3 is TGTGCCAGCAGCTTAGTGGTGGGATACGAGCAGTACTTC.

The rearrangement links TRBV7-2 to TRBJ2-5, with 8 bases lining up with TRBD2. With 5 bases clipped from V and 8 bases from J, the junction kept 10 bases outside the gene matches. Per germline, CDR1 SGHTA and CDR2 FQGNSA. The CDR3 is 14 amino acids. CDR3 protein: CASSDRGGTTTQYF. The CDR3 DNA follows: TGTGCCAGCAGCGATCGGGGGGGAACCACCACCCAGTACTTC.

A single count supports this clone. The chain links TRBV11-2 to TRBJ1-4; no firm D call. CDR3 size: 15 residues. V dropped 0 bases and J dropped 2 bases, with 7 bases sitting between them. CDR1 is SGHAT and CDR2 is FQNNGV in the germline V gene. CDR3 residues: CASSLDGRTNEKLFF. For the CDR3, the DNA is TGTGCCAGCAGCTTAGATGGTAGGACTAATGAAAAACTGTTTTTT.

This chain uses TRBV24-1 with TRBJ1-2, with TRBD1 matching over 8 bases. This CDR3 region has 17 residues. Germline CDR1 reads KGHDR; CDR2 reads SFDVKD. V dropped 2 bases and J dropped 4; count of bases not matched to a gene: 11. The chain's CDR3 is CATSDSTGAGFLYGYTF. In DNA, the CDR3 is TGTGCCACCAGTGATTCGACAGGGGCCGGTTTTCTCTATGGCTACACCTTC.

The rearrangement joins TRBV5-3 to TRBJ1-4; D might be TRBD1 (6 bases). TRBV5-3 is an ORF, with its function uncertain. The CDR3 spans 16 residues. V was cut by 1 base and J by 7 bases, with 17 bases left in between. The CDR3 reads CARSLFVAGVCEKLFF. The CDR3 DNA is TGTGCCAGAAGCTTGTTTGTCGCAGGGGTGTGTGAAAAACTGTTTTTT.

V and J are TRBV7-3 and TRBJ2-2; D tentatively reads TRBD1 or TRBD2 (5 bases each). Germline CDR1 SGHTA, CDR2 FQGTGA. The CDR3 extends over 12 amino acids. V gave up 3 bases and J gave up 6 bases, with 5 bases separating them. Here the CDR3 reads CASSLGAGELFF. The CDR3 DNA is TGTGCCAGCAGCTTGGGGGCCGGGGAGCTGTTTTTT.

The chain employs TRBV5-1 and TRBJ2-7, with 11 bases aligning to TRBD1. V dropped 4 bases and J dropped 0; count of bases not matched to a gene: 3. The CDR3 runs 15 residues. Looked up from germline, CDR1 is SGHRS and CDR2 is YFSETQ. CDR3 protein: CASSLGTGGSYEQYF. In DNA, the CDR3 is TGCGCCAGCAGCCTTGGGACAGGGGGCTCCTACGAGCAGTACTTC.

The chain joins TRBV7-8 to TRBJ2-3, with a weak D call TRBD1 (6 bases). This CDR3 contains 16 residues. The germline V gene has CDR1 SGHVS and CDR2 FQNEAQ. Trimming stripped 7 bases from V and 1 base from J, with 18 bases between. Here the CDR3 reads CASNLEGDLGTDTQYF. The DNA of the CDR3 is TGTGCCAGCAACCTCGAGGGGGACCTGGGCACAGATACGCAGTATTTT.

The chain employs TRBV5-4 and TRBJ2-1; D call uncertain. Trimming shortened V by 1 base and J by 2 bases, and 10 bases separated the two germline ends. The CDR3 extends over 15 amino acids. CDR1 SGHNT and CDR2 YYREEE come from the germline V gene (reference sequence). CDR3: CASSLSITAYNEQFF. As DNA, the CDR3 is TGTGCCAGCAGCTTGTCTATTACGGCCTACAATGAGCAGTTCTTC. Full variable domain (rest looked up from reference TRBV5-4 and TRBJ2-1): ETGVTQSPTHLIKTRGQQVTLRCSSQSGHNTVSWYQQALGQGPQFIFQYYREEENGRGNFPPRFSGLQFPNYSSELNVNALELDDSALYLCASSLSITAYNEQFFGPGTRLTVL.

This chain links TRBV27 with TRBJ1-3; D not resolved. V was shortened by 5 bases and J by 0 bases, with 11 bases between the two germline ends. CDR3 length: 15 residues. Germline V lookup: CDR1 MNHEY, CDR2 SMNVEV (reference sequence). Here the CDR3 DNA reads TGTGCCAGCAGTATAGATGGAAGCTCTGGAAACACCATATATTTT. Its translation is CASSIDGSSGNTIYF.